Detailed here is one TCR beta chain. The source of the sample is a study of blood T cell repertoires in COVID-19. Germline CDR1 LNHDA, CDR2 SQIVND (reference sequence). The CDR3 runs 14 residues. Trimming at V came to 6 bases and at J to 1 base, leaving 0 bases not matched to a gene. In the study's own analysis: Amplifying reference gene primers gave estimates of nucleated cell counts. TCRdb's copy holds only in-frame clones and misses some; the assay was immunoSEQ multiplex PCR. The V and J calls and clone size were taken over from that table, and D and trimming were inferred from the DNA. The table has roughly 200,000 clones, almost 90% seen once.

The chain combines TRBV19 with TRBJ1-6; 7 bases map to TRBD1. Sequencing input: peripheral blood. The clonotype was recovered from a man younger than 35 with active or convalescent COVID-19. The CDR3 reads CASRGQSYNSPLHF. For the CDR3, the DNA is TGTGCCAGTAGGGGACAGTCCTATAATTCACCCCTCCACTTT.